Shown below are 8 T cell receptor beta chains from a single sample sequenced in a study of Graves' ophthalmopathy and Graves' hyperthyroidism. RNA transcripts were the template, and TCR beta CDR3 regions were amplified from them. Second-round multiplex PCR came after a first-round RT-PCR that employed HTBI primers. TCRdb analysed the multiplex PCR reads with MiXCR anew, one entry per CDR3 protein. The sample records 400,000 to 450,000 distinct CDR3 sequences, roughly 20% being singletons. The sample consisted of peripheral blood. Every receptor here comes from a young woman with stable Graves' hyperthyroidism.

This clonotype was detected ten times or more. The V call is TRBV7-2, the J call TRBJ1-2; no reliable D call. The CDR3 has 14 amino acids. V lost 1 base and J lost 3, with 9 bases in between. Germline values: CDR1 SGHTA, CDR2 FQGNSA. As DNA, the CDR3 is TGTGCCAGCAGCTTAGAACCAGTTCACTATGGCTACACCTTC. Its translation is CASSLEPVHYGYTF.

This clonotype was seen ten or more times. The chain uses TRBV28 and TRBJ2-5; no firm D call. The CDR3 has 16 amino acids. V lost 3 bases and J 5 bases, leaving 19 bases between the germline ends. CDR1 MDHEN and CDR2 SYDVKM come from the germline V gene. The CDR3 loop reads CASSFIFQAFGETQYF. In nucleotides, the CDR3 is TGTGCCAGCAGTTTCATATTTCAGGCATTTGGGGAGACCCAGTACTTC.

This clonotype showed up many times. The gene calls are TRBV7-2 and TRBJ2-5; D is ambiguous. The CDR3 spans 14 residues. From germline, CDR1 is SGHTA and CDR2 FQGNSA. V was shortened by 6 bases and J by 2 bases, with 13 bases between the two germline ends. CDR3 nucleotides: TGTGCCAGCAGTCAGCAGATCCGGCAAGAGACCCAGTACTTC. Its protein is CASSQQIRQETQYF.

This clonotype was detected many times. This could be a read error, since a much larger clone is one nucleotide away. The J gene is TRBJ2-5, the V gene TRBV12-3 or TRBV12-4, with 7 bases aligning to TRBD1. CDR3 length: 13 amino acids. The CDR3 protein is CASSPHRGETKYF. The CDR3 bases are TGTGCCAGCAGTCCACACAGGGGAGAGACCAAGTACTTC.

The chain employs TRBV6-1 and TRBJ1-2, with 10 nucleotides matching TRBD1. Germline CDR1 and CDR2: MNHNS and SASEGT. The J segment lost 0 bases and the V segment lost 6 bases, leaving 10 bases of the junction unmatched. The CDR3 totals 17 residues. The CDR3 DNA follows: TGTGCCAGCAGCGTTGACAGGGGGCTGGTGGCTAACTATGGCTACACCTTC. Encoded protein: CASSVDRGLVANYGYTF.

This chain connects TRBV5-1 to TRBJ2-5; 12 bases agree with TRBD2. The trim removed 5 bases at V and 1 base at J, leaving 6 bases unmatched. Germline CDR1 and CDR2: SGHRS and YFSETQ. The length of the CDR3 is 16 residues. CDR3 region: CASRHALAGGQETQYF. CDR3 in DNA: TGCGCCAGCAGACACGCACTAGCGGGAGGCCAAGAGACCCAGTACTTC. Drawing the rest from reference TRBV5-1 and TRBJ2-5, the complete variable domain is KAGVTQTPRYLIKTRGQQVTLSCSPISGHRSVSWYQQTPGQGLQFLFEYFSETQRNKGNFPGRFSGRQFSNSRSEMNVSTLELGDSALYLCASRHALAGGQETQYFGPGTRLLVL.

This clonotype showed up just a few times. The chain has TRBV4-1 and TRBJ2-7; TRBD1 agrees at 11 bases. The CDR3 covers 16 residues. The trim removed 3 bases at V and 7 bases at J, leaving 11 bases unmatched. Germline V CDR1 and CDR2: MGHRA, YSYEKL. The CDR3 region is CASSHPGTGGYIEQYF. CDR3 DNA: TGCGCCAGCAGCCACCCTGGGACAGGGGGTTATATTGAGCAGTACTTC.

This clonotype was counted at least ten times. The chain has TRBV2 and TRBJ2-7; the match to TRBD2 covers 7 bases. CDR1 and CDR2 from the germline V gene are SNHLY and FYNNEI. CDR3 size: 14 residues. The junction had 6 bases not matched to a gene; V was cut back by 7 bases and J by 0 bases. CDR3 sequence: CASIEGGSSYEQYF. In DNA, the CDR3 is TGTGCCAGCATCGAGGGCGGGAGCTCCTACGAGCAGTACTTC.